Reported below is one T cell receptor beta chain. Its cognate antigen is unknown. The protocol was immunoSEQ multiplex PCR, while the TCRdb copy is restricted to in-frame clones and leaves out a portion. The sample includes some 1 million clones, around 74% seen only once; the top ten take roughly 1.4%. This entry belongs to a study of shared clonotypes between healthy human individuals. Findings and caveats of the study: An expected dependence of interdonor clonotype sharing on sequencing depth was noted.

The material sequenced was memory CD4+ T cells sorted from blood. Specified subset: CD45RA-negative fraction. The receptor comes from a man younger than 30 in good health.

The CDR3 DNA follows: TGCGCCAGCAGTGCGACAGTAGTCAATCAGCCCCAGCATTTT. This codes for CASSATVVNQPQHF. This rearrangement joins TRBV10-2 to TRBJ1-5; weak D call: TRBD1 (5 bases). From germline, CDR1 is WSHSY and CDR2 SAAADI. The CDR3 consists of 14 residues. Trimming shortened V by 4 bases and J by 3 bases, and 10 bases separated the two germline ends.